Below, one T cell receptor beta chain is given with its context. Antigen unknown. The data belong to a study of cytomegalovirus exposure and HLA in healthy donors. General study findings and limits: Later analysis demonstrated an association between a missense DCLRE1C variant and TCR beta V- and J-gene trimming. An analysis done earlier found most TCR beta V segments productive about 87% or about 30% of the time.

In nominal health when sampled, donors likely had unrecorded immune exposures nonetheless. PCR involved 60 Vbeta and 13 Jbeta primers. Profiled with immunoSEQ multiplex PCR; TCRdb holds only in-frame clones, not every one. The sample has 170,000 or so clones, just under 85% seen once. Looked up from germline, CDR1 is SGHVS and CDR2 is FQNEAQ. The CDR3 is made up of 16 amino acids. The junction had 9 bases not matched to a gene; V was cut back by 4 bases and J by 3 bases. The sequence derives from a girl aged 5 to 17 in good health and CMV-seropositive. V gene TRBV7-8 combines with J gene TRBJ1-5; 7 bases align to TRBD1. The specimen sequenced was PBMCs. The CDR3 DNA reads TGTGCCAGCAGCTCAGAAGACAGGGTCAACAATCAGCCCCAGCATTTT. Translating gives CASSSEDRVNNQPQHF.